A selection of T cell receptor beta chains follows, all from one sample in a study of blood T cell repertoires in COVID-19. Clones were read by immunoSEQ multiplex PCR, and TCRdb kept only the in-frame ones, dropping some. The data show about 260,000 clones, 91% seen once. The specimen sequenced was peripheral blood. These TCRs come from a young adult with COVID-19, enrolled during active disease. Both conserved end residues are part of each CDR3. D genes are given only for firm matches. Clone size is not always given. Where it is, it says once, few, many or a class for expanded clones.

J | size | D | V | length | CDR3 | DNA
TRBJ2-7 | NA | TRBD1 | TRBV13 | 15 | CASSPTGQRAYEQYF | TGTGCCAGCAGCCCGACGGGACAGAGGGCCTACGAGCAGTACTTC
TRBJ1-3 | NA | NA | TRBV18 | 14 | CASSPGTSGNTIYF | TGTGCCAGCTCACCCGGGACATCAGGAAACACCATATATTTT
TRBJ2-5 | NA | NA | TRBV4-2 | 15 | CASSQEQFDQETQYF | TGTGCCAGCAGCCAAGAACAGTTCGACCAAGAGACCCAGTACTTC
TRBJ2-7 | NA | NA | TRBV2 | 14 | CASSEAGVGPEQYF | TGTGCCAGCAGTGAAGCAGGAGTGGGGCCCGAGCAGTACTTC
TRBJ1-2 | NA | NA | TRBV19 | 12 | CASEQGIGGYTF | TGTGCCAGTGAACAGGGAATAGGCGGCTACACCTTC
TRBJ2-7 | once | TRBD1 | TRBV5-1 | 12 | CASRDSAYEQYF | TGCGCCAGCCGGGACAGCGCCTACGAGCAGTACTTC
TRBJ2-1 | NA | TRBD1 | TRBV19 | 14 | CASSQDRGMDEQFF | TGTGCCAGTAGTCAAGACAGGGGCATGGATGAGCAGTTCTTC
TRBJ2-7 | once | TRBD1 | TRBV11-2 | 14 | CASSSRDRGWEQYF | TGTGCCAGCAGCTCCCGGGACAGGGGGTGGGAGCAGTACTTC
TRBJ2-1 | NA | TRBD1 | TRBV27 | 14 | CASSYGTGLDEQFF | TGTGCCAGCAGTTACGGGACAGGCCTAGATGAGCAGTTCTTC
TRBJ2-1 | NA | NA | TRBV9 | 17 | CASSVYSGTPPGNEQFF | TGTGCCAGCAGCGTTTACTCCGGGACTCCTCCAGGGAATGAGCAGTTCTTC
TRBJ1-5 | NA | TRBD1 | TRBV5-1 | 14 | CASSPDRGDQPQHF | TGCGCCAGCAGCCCGGACAGGGGAGATCAGCCCCAGCATTTT
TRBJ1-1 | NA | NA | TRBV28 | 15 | CASSPRGAMNTEAFF | TGTGCCAGCAGTCCTCGCGGAGCCATGAACACTGAAGCTTTCTTT
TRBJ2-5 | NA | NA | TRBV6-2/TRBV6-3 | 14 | CASSPRTVQETQYF | TGTGCCAGCAGTCCGAGGACAGTCCAAGAGACCCAGTACTTC
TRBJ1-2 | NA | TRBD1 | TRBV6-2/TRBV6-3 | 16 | CASSSSRGRVNYGYTF | TGTGCCAGCAGTTCCTCCAGGGGGCGAGTGAACTATGGCTACACCTTC
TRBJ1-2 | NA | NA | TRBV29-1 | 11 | CSVPGNYGYTF | TGCAGCGTTCCGGGGAACTATGGCTACACCTTC
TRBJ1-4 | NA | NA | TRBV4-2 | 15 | CASSFQQGSSEKLFF | TGTGCCAGCAGCTTCCAACAGGGCTCGTCCGAAAAACTGTTTTTT
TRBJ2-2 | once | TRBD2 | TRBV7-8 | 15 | CATKGGTRNTGELFF | TGTGCCACCAAAGGGGGGACTAGAAACACCGGGGAGCTGTTTTTT
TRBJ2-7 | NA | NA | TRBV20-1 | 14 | CSASVAGPRDEQYF | TGCAGTGCTAGTGTTGCAGGGCCTCGAGACGAGCAGTACTTC
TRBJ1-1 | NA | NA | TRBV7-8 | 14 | CASSLEGSNTEAFF | TGTGCCAGCAGCTTAGAGGGGTCGAACACTGAAGCTTTCTTT
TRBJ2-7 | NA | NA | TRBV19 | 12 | CASSIGESEQYF | TGTGCCAGTAGTATCGGGGAAAGCGAGCAGTACTTC
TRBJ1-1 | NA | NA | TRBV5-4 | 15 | CASSSLSRDNTEAFF | TGTGCCAGCAGCTCCCTTAGCAGGGATAACACTGAAGCTTTCTTT
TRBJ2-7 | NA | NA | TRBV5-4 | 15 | CASSLGRGAPYEQYF | TGTGCCAGCAGCTTGGGACGGGGGGCCCCCTACGAGCAGTACTTC
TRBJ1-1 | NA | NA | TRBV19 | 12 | CASSMGGTEAFF | TGTGCCAGTAGTATGGGGGGCACTGAAGCTTTCTTT
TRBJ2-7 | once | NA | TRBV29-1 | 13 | CSVVTGSSYEQYF | TGCAGCGTTGTCACAGGGTCTTCCTACGAGCAGTACTTC
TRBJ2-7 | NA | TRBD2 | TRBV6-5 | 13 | CASSRLAEYEQYF | TGTGCCAGCAGTCGACTAGCGGAATACGAGCAGTACTTC
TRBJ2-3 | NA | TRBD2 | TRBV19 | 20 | CASSPNRQREDPLSTDTQYF | TGTGCCAGTAGTCCCAACAGACAGCGGGAGGACCCACTTAGCACAGATACGCAGTATTTT
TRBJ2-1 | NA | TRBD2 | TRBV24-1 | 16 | CATSDWGGSREGEQFF | TGTGCCACCAGTGATTGGGGCGGGAGCCGGGAGGGTGAGCAGTTCTTC
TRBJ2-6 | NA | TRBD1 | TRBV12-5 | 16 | CASGGPTGDGANVLTF | TGTGCTAGTGGCGGGCCGACAGGGGACGGGGCCAACGTCCTGACTTTC
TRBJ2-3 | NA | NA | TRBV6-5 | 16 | CASSFPVGGRPDTQYF | TGTGCCAGCAGTTTCCCCGTGGGAGGTAGACCCGATACGCAGTATTTT
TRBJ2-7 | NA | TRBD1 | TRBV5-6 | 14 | CASSSGTGSYEQYF | TGTGCCAGCAGCTCCGGGACAGGGTCCTACGAGCAGTACTTC
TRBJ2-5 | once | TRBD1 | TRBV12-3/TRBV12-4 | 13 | CASRRTGQETQYF | TGTGCCAGCAGAAGGACAGGGCAAGAGACCCAGTACTTC
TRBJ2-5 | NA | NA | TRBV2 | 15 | CASSEVGSTVETQYF | TGTGCCAGCAGTGAGGTCGGGAGTACGGTGGAGACCCAGTACTTC
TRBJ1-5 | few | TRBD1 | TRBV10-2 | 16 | CASSERAGGYNQPQHF | TGCGCCAGCAGTGAGAGGGCAGGGGGATACAATCAGCCCCAGCATTTT
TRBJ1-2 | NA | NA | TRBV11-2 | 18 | CASSLVGGLAVGNYGYTF | TGTGCCAGCAGCTTAGTTGGGGGGTTGGCAGTTGGCAACTATGGCTACACCTTC
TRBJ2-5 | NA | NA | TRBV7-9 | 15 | CASSLVGAGQETQYF | TGTGCCAGCAGCTTAGTCGGCGCGGGTCAAGAGACCCAGTACTTC
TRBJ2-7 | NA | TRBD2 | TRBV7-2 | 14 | CASSFAGGSYEQYF | TGTGCCAGCAGCTTCGCGGGAGGCTCCTACGAGCAGTACTTC
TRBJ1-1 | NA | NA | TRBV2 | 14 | CASTVRQNNPEAFF | TGTGCCAGCACCGTTAGACAGAACAACCCTGAAGCTTTCTTT
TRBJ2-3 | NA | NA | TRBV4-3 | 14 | CASSQWYRVDTQYF | TGCGCCAGCAGCCAATGGTACAGGGTTGATACGCAGTATTTT
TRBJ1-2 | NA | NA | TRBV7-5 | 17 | CARSLNCKGGAGYGYTF | TGTGCCAGAAGCTTAAACTGTAAAGGGGGCGCGGGGTATGGCTACACCTTC
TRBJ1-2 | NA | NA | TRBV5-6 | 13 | CASSSPTGMRYTF | TGTGCCAGCAGCTCTCCTACAGGGATGCGCTACACCTTC
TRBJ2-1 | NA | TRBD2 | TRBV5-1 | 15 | CASKSSAGLYNEQFF | TGCGCCAGCAAATCTTCAGCGGGGCTCTACAATGAGCAGTTCTTC
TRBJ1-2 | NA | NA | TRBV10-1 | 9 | CAARGGYTF | TGCGCCGCGAGGGGGGGCTACACCTTC
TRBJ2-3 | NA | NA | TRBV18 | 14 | CASSQGQLTDTQYF | TGTGCCAGCTCACAAGGACAGCTCACAGATACGCAGTATTTT
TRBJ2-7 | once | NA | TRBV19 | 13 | CASSSAGAYEQYF | TGTGCCAGTAGTTCGGCCGGGGCCTACGAGCAGTACTTC
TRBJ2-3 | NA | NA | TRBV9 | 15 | CASSEGTGSTDTQYF | TGTGCCAGCAGCGAGGGGACTGGGAGCACAGATACGCAGTATTTT
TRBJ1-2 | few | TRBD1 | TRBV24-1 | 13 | CATSDGQGTGYTF | TGTGCCACCAGTGATGGACAGGGAACTGGCTACACCTTC
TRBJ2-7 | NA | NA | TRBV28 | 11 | CASSSRGEQYF | TGTGCCAGCAGTTCCCGGGGGGAGCAGTACTTC
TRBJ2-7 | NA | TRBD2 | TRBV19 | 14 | CASSIGGGGYEQYF | TGTGCCAGTAGTATCGGCGGGGGTGGCTACGAGCAGTACTTC
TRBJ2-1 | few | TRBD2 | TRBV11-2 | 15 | CASSLSGTPYNEQFF | TGTGCCAGCAGCCTTAGCGGGACACCCTACAATGAGCAGTTCTTC